This TCR beta chain was identified in a study of shared clonotypes between healthy human individuals. Across the study: Donors consisted of two women and three men between 18 and 49.

Naive CD8 cells lacked CD45RO, underwent positive selection for CCR7 and left out terminally differentiated effector memory CD45RA+ cells. At the deep level, the assay was run. The repertoire was sequenced with immunoSEQ multiplex PCR; TCRdb's copy has only in-frame clones and lacks some. The sample shows about 610,000 clones, around 96% of them seen only once. Germline V gene sequence: CDR1 SGHAT, CDR2 FQNNGV. V lost 8 bases and J lost 4, with 16 bases in between. The CDR3 covers 14 residues. The sequence was collected from a woman aged 30 to 39 in good health. This sequence joins TRBV11-2 and TRBJ2-3, with D possibly matching TRBD1 (6 bases). Input material: naive CD8+ T cells sorted from blood. The CDR3 DNA follows: TGTGCCAGCCGCTCAACAGGGCTCCCAGATACGCAGTATTTT. Translation gives CASRSTGLPDTQYF. Variable domain in full (rest from reference TRBV11-2 and TRBJ2-3): EAGVAQSPRYKIIEKRQSVAFWCNPISGHATLYWYQQILGQGPKLLIQFQNNGVVDDSQLPKDRFSAERLKGVDSTLKIQPAKLEDSAVYLCASRSTGLPDTQYFGPGTRLTVL.